This T cell receptor (beta chain) appears in the sequencing data of a study of blood T cell repertoires in COVID-19. Turning to the study itself: Donors in the United States, Italy and Spain gave samples during acute or convalescent COVID-19. Sample material is recorded as cDNA or gDNA derived from T cells, B-cell-depleted T cells, or PBMCs.

This clone turned up a few times. Methods used by the authors: Cell counts per sample came from amplifying reference gene primers. The protocol was immunoSEQ multiplex PCR, while the TCRdb copy is restricted to in-frame clones and leaves out a portion. For V, J and clone size, that table is used; D and trimming come from the DNA. The data hold about 59,000 clones, with 60% to 80% observed a single time. V lost 4 bases, J lost 4 bases, and 10 bases stayed unmatched. Germline V gene data show CDR1 as SGHRS and CDR2 as YFSETQ. This CDR3 spans 16 amino acids. The material sequenced was peripheral blood. The chain has TRBV5-1 and TRBJ2-3, with 9 bases identical to TRBD2. The TCR was taken from a man in his sixties with acute or convalescent COVID-19. This CDR3 is CASSVIPSGGPDTQYF. CDR3 in DNA: TGCGCCAGCAGCGTAATTCCAAGCGGGGGGCCAGATACGCAGTATTTT.